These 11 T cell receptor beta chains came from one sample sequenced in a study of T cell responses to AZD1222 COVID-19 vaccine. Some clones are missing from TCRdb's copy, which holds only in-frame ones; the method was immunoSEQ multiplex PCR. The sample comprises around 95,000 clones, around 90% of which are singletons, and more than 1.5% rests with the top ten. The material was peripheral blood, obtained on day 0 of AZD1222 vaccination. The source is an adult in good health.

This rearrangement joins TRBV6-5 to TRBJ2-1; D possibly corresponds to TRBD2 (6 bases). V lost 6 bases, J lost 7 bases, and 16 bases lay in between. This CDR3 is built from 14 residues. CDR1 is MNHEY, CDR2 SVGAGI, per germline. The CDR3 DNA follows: TGTGCCAGCAGCCTCCGGCGGGGATGGAATGAGCAGTTCTTC. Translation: CASSLRRGWNEQFF.

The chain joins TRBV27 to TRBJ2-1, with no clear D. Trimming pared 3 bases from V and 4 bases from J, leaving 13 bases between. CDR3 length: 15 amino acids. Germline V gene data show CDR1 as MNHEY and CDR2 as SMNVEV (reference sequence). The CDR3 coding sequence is TGTGCCAGCAGTTTCTCGGTCAGAGATTACAATGAGCAGTTCTTC. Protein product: CASSFSVRDYNEQFF.

CDR3 region: CASSHLTSDLTYNEQFF. The CDR3 DNA is TGTGCCAGCAGCCACCTAACTAGCGATTTGACCTACAATGAGCAGTTCTTC. The V call is TRBV14, the J call TRBJ2-1; 7 nucleotides match TRBD2. Trimming at V came to 3 bases and at J to 2 bases, leaving 10 bases not matched to a gene. The length of the CDR3 is 17 residues. The germline CDR1 and CDR2 sequences are SGHDN and FVKESK.

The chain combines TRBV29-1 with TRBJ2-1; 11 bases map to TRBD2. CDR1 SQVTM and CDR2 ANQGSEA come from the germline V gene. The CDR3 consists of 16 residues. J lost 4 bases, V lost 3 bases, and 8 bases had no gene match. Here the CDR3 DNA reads TGCAGCGTTGAGGGGAGTCGGACTAGCGGGTACAATGAGCAGTTCTTC. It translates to CSVEGSRTSGYNEQFF.

The CDR3 spells CASSRTGATGELFF. CDR3 DNA: TGCGCCAGCAGCAGGACAGGGGCCACCGGGGAGCTGTTTTTT. The rearrangement uses TRBV5-1 and TRBJ2-2; 9 nucleotides match TRBD1. With V trimmed by 4 bases and J by 4 bases, 2 bases remained unmatched. Germline loops: CDR1 SGHRS, CDR2 YFSETQ. The CDR3 has 14 residues. The full variable domain, rest sourced from reference TRBV5-1 and TRBJ2-2, is KAGVTQTPRYLIKTRGQQVTLSCSPISGHRSVSWYQQTPGQGLQFLFEYFSETQRNKGNFPGRFSGRQFSNSRSEMNVSTLELGDSALYLCASSRTGATGELFFGEGSRLTVL.

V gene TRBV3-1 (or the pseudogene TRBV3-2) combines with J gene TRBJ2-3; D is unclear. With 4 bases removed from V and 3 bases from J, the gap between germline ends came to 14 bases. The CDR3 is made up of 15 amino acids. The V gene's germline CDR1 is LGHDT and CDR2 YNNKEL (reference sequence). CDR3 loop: CASSPTIVITDTQYF. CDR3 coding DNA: TGTGCCAGCAGCCCAACCATTGTTATAACAGATACGCAGTATTTT.

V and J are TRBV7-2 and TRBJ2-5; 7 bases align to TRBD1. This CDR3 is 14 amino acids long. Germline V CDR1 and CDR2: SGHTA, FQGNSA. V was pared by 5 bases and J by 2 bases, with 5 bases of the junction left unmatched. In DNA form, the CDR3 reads TGTGCCAGCAGCGAGGGGACAGCTCAAGAGACCCAGTACTTC. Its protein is CASSEGTAQETQYF. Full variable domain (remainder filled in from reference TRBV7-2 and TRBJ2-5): GAGVSQSPSNKVTEKGKDVELRCDPISGHTALYWYRQSLGQGLEFLIYFQGNSAPDKSGLPSDRFSAERTGGSVSTLTIQRTQQEDSAVYLCASSEGTAQETQYFGPGTRLLVL.

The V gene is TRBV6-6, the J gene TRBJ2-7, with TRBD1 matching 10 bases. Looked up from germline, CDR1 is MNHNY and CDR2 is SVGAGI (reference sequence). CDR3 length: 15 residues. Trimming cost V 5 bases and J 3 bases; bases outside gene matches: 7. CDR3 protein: CASSPDRGPSYEQYF. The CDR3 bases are TGTGCCAGCAGTCCCGACAGGGGGCCCAGCTACGAGCAGTACTTC.

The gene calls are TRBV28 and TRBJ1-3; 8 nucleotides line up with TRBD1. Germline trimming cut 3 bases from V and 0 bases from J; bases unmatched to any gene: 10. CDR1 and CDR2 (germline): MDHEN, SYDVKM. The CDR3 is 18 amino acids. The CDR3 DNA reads TGTGCCAGCAGTTTTATTCATGGGGGACAGGTCTCTGGAAACACCATATATTTT. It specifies CASSFIHGGQVSGNTIYF.

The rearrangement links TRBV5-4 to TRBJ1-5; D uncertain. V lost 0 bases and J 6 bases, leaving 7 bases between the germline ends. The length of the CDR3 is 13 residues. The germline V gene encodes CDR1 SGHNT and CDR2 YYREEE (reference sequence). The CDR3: CASSLGEGQPQHF. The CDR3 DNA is TGTGCCAGCAGCTTGGGGGAGGGTCAGCCCCAGCATTTT.

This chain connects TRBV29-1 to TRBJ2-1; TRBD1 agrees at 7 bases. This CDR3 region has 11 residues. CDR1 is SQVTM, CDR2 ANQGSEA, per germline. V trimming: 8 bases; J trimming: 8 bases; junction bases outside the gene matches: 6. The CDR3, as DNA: TGCAGCATACGACAGGGTGATGAGCAGTTCTTC. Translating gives CSIRQGDEQFF.